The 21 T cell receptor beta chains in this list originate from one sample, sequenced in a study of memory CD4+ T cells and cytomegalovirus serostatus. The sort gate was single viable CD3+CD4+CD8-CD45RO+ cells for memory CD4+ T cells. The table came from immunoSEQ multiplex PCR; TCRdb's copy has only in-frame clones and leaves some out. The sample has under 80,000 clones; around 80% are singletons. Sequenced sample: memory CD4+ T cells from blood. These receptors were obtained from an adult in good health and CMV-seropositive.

The CDR3 DNA reads TGTGCCACCCACTGGTACGCAACTAATGAAAAACTGTTTTTT. Its translation: CATHWYATNEKLFF. The chain uses TRBV2 and TRBJ1-4; D gene unclear. Germline V lookup: CDR1 SNHLY, CDR2 FYNNEI. Trimming took 10 bases from V and 0 from J, leaving 12 bases between them. The CDR3 totals 14 residues.

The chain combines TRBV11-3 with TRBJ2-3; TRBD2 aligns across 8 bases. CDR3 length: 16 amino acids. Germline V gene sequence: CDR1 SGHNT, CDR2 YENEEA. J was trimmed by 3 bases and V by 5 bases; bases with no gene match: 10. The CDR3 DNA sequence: TGTGCCAGCAGCCTCAGGACCGGGGGGGGAACAGATACGCAGTATTTT. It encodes CASSLRTGGGTDTQYF.

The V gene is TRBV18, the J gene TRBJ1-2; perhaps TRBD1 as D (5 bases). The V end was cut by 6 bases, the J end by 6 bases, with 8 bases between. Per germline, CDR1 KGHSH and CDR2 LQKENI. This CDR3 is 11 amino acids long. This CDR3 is CASSQGDGYTF. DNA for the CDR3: TGTGCCAGCTCTCAGGGAGATGGCTACACCTTC.

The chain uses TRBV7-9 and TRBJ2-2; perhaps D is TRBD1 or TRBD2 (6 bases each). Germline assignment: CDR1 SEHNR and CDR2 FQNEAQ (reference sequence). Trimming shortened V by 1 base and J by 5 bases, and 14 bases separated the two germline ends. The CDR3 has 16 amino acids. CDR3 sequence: CASSLVGGRWTGELFF. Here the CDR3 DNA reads TGTGCCAGCAGCTTAGTCGGGGGCCGTTGGACCGGGGAGCTGTTTTTT.

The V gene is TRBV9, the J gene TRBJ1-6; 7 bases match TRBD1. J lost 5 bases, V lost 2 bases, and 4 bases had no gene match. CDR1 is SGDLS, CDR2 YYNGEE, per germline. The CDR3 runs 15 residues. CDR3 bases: TGTGCCAGCAGCGTTGGGACAGCGAATAATTCACCCCTCCACTTT. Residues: CASSVGTANNSPLHF. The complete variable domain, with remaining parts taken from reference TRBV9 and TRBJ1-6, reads DSGVTQTPKHLITATGQRVTLRCSPRSGDLSVYWYQQSLDQGLQFLIQYYNGEERAKGNILERFSAQQFPDLHSELNLSSLELGDSALYFCASSVGTANNSPLHFGNGTRLTVT.

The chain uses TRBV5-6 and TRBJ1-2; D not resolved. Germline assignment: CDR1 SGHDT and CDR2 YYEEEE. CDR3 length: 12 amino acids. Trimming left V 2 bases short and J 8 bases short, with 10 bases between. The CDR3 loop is CASSFPLGGYTF. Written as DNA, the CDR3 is TGTGCCAGCAGCTTCCCCCTCGGGGGCTACACCTTC.

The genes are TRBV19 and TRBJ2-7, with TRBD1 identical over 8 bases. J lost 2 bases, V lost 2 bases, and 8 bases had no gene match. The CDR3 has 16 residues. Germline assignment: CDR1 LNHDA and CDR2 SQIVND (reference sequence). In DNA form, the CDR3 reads TGTGCCAGTAGTATAAGATTTGGACAGGGCGCCTACGAGCAGTACTTC. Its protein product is CASSIRFGQGAYEQYF.

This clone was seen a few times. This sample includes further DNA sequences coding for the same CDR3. In nucleotides, the CDR3 is TGCGCCAGCAGCTACCAGGGGGATACTGAAGCTTTCTTT. Protein: CASSYQGDTEAFF. The chain joins TRBV5-1 to TRBJ1-1; 7 bases are shared with TRBD1. Trimming removed 3 bases from V and 5 bases from J; junction bases left unmatched: 4. Germline assignment: CDR1 SGHRS and CDR2 YFSETQ. The CDR3 runs 13 residues. The entire variable domain, with the rest obtained from reference TRBV5-1 and TRBJ1-1, is as follows: KAGVTQTPRYLIKTRGQQVTLSCSPISGHRSVSWYQQTPGQGLQFLFEYFSETQRNKGNFPGRFSGRQFSNSRSEMNVSTLELGDSALYLCASSYQGDTEAFFGQGTRLTVV.

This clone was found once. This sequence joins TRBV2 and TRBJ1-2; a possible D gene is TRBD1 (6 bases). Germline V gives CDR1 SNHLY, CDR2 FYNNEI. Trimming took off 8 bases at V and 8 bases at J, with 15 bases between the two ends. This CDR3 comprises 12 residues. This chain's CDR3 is CASRGGGGGYTF. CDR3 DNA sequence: TGTGCCAGCCGGGGAGGGGGAGGCGGCTACACCTTC.

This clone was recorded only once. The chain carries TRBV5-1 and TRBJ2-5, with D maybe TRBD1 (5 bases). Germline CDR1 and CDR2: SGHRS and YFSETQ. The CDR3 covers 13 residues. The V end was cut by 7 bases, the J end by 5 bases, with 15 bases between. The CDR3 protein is CASCDRLDETQYF. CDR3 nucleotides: TGCGCCAGCTGTGACAGATTGGACGAGACCCAGTACTTC.

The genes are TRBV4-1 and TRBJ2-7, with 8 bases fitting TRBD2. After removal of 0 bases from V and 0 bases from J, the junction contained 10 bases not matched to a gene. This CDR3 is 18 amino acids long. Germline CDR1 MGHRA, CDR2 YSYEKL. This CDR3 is CASSQDRPSGPSSYEQYV. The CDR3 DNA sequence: TGCGCCAGCAGCCAAGATCGGCCTAGCGGGCCCAGCTCCTACGAGCAGTACGTC.

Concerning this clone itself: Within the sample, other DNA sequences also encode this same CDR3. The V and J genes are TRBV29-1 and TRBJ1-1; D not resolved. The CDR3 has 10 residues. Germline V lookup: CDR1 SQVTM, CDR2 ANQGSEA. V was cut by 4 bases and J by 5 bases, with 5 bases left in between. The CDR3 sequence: CSVGDTEAFF. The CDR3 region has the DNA TGCAGCGTTGGAGATACTGAAGCTTTCTTT.

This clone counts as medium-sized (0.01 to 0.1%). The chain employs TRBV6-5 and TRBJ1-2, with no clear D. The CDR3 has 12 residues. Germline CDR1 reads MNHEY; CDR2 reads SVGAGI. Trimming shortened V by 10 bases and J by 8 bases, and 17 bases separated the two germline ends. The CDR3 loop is CATVTLVGGYTF. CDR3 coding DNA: TGTGCCACCGTAACTCTAGTTGGAGGCTACACCTTC.

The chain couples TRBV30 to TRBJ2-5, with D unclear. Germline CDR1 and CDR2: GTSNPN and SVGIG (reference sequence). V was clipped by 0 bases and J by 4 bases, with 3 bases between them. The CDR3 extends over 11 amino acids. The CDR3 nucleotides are TGTGCCTGGAGTGTCCCAGAGACCCAGTACTTC. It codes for CAWSVPETQYF.

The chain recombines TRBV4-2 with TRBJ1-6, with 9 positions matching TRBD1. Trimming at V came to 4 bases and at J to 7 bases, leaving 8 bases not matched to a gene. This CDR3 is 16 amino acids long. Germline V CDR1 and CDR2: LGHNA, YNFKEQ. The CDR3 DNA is TGTGCCAGCAGCCGAGACCCCGGGACAGGGAATTCACCCCTCCACTTT. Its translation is CASSRDPGTGNSPLHF.

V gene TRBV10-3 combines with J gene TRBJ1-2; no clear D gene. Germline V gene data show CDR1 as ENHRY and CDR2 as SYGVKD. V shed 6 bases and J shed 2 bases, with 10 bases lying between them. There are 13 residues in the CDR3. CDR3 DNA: TGTGCCATCAGCGAGGGTTTCAACTATGGCTACACCTTC. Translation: CAISEGFNYGYTF.

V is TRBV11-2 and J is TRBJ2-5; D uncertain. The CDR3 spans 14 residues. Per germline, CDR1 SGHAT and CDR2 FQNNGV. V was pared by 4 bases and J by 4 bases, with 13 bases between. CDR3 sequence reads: CASSSRPSAETQYF. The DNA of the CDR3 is TGTGCCAGCAGCTCCCGACCTTCTGCAGAGACCCAGTACTTC.

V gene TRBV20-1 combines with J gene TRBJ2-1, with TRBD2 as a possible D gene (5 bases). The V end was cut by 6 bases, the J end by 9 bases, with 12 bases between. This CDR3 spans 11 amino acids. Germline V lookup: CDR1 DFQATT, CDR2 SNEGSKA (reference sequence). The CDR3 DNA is TGCAGTGCGTTTCTAGCCCTTGAGCAGTTCTTC. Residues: CSAFLALEQFF.

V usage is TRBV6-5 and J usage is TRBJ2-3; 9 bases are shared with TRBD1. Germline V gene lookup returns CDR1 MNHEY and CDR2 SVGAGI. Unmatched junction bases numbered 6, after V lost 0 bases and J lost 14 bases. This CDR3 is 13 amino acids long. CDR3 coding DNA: TGTGCCAGCAGTTACTCGGACAGGGGCTTTTGGTATTTT. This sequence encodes CASSYSDRGFWYF.

The CDR3 loop is CASSINWDIANYGYTF. The CDR3 DNA reads as TGTGCCAGTAGTATAAATTGGGACATCGCTAACTATGGCTACACCTTC. The chain has TRBV19 and TRBJ1-2; D is perhaps TRBD1 (6 bases). V lost 2 bases to trimming and J lost 0 bases, with 13 bases between them. The CDR3 runs 16 residues. Germline CDR1 reads LNHDA; CDR2 reads SQIVND (reference sequence).

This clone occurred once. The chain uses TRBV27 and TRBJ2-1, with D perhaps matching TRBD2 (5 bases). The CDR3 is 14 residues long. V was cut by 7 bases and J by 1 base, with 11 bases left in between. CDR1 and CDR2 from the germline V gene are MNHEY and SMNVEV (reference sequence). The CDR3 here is CASTPRGSYNEQFF. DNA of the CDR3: TGTGCCAGCACCCCCAGAGGGTCCTACAATGAGCAGTTCTTC.